This entry is about one TCR beta chain. Germline loops: CDR1 LNHDA, CDR2 SQIVND (reference sequence). The V end was cut by 2 bases, the J end by 4 bases, with 22 bases between. This CDR3 comprises 18 residues. Libraries were prepared by immunoSEQ multiplex PCR; TCRdb keeps only in-frame clonotypes and omits some of them. The sample lists 65,000 to 85,000 clones; roughly 90% were seen once. This entry belongs to a study of OX40 agonist ivuxolimab in advanced cancers. The sequenced sample was CD4+ or CD8+ T cells sorted from blood, obtained in a trial of the OX40 agonist ivuxolimab. The source of this sequence is an adult with an advanced solid tumor such as melanoma, head and neck, liver or kidney cancer. The chain joins TRBV19 to TRBJ2-3; D tentatively reads TRBD1 or TRBD2 (5 bases each). Here the CDR3 DNA reads TGTGCCAGTAGTATACGGATAGGGGTTAGTCTGGGGGCAGATACGCAGTATTTT. Translation gives CASSIRIGVSLGADTQYF.